The 10 T cell receptor beta chains reported below all come from one sample, sequenced in a study of PD-1 blockade in classical Hodgkin lymphoma. Sample time point: newly diagnosed, previously untreated cHL patient sample. From thawed PBMCs, CD4+ T cells were purified using magnetic negative selection. Sequencing was performed with immunoSEQ multiplex PCR; in TCRdb, only in-frame clones are kept and a portion is missing. This table has 20,000 to 25,000 clones, 90% appearing once. The sequenced sample consisted of CD4+ T cells from blood. These receptors were obtained from a human donor with classical Hodgkin lymphoma.

The genes are TRBV27 and TRBJ1-2; 7 nucleotides match TRBD1. The CDR3 is 13 residues long. CDR1 and CDR2 from the germline V gene are MNHEY and SMNVEV (reference sequence). The J segment lost 8 bases and the V segment lost 0 bases, leaving 3 bases of the junction unmatched. In DNA form, the CDR3 reads TGTGCCAGCAGTTTATCAGGGGGCGGGGGCTACACCTTC. Translating gives CASSLSGGGGYTF.

V is TRBV12-1 and J is TRBJ2-7; whether TRBD2, the table's D call, matches the DNA was not checked. TRBV12-1 is a pseudogene locus. This CDR3 has 14 amino acids. The CDR3 bases are TGTGCCAGCAGCTTTGAGGAGATTAGATACGAGCAGTACTTC. Protein product: CASSFEEIRYEQYF.

The CDR3 nucleotides are TGTGCCAGCAGTTGGGACACTATGAACACTGAAGCTTTCTTT. It codes for CASSWDTMNTEAFF. The rearrangement uses TRBV2 and TRBJ1-1; D might be TRBD1 (6 bases). V lost 5 bases and J lost 0, with 10 bases in between. This CDR3 comprises 14 residues. Germline V gene data show CDR1 as SNHLY and CDR2 as FYNNEI.

The rearrangement joins TRBV18 to TRBJ1-5, with D possibly being TRBD1 (5 bases). Germline values: CDR1 KGHSH, CDR2 LQKENI. This CDR3 has 14 amino acids. Trimming cost V 6 bases and J 7 bases, with 16 bases left between them. CDR3 region: CASSQTVGEQPQHF. The CDR3 DNA sequence: TGTGCCAGCTCCCAAACAGTGGGGGAGCAGCCCCAGCATTTT.

V is TRBV6-5 and J is TRBJ1-2; D gene ambiguous. The CDR3 loop spans 12 amino acids. V was clipped by 8 bases and J by 0 bases, with 7 bases between them. The germline CDR1 and CDR2 sequences are MNHEY and SVGAGI. The CDR3 nucleotides are TGTGCCAGCCGTTTTCCTAACTATGGCTACACCTTC. It is translated as CASRFPNYGYTF.

The rearrangement uses TRBV27 and TRBJ2-6, with D hard to call. Germline lookup yields CDR1 MNHEY and CDR2 SMNVEV (reference sequence). Trimming stripped 5 bases from V and 0 bases from J, with 8 bases between. CDR3 length: 15 residues. The CDR3 coding sequence is TGTGCCAGCAGTCCAGACGGCTCTGGGGCCAACGTCCTGACTTTC. Translating it yields CASSPDGSGANVLTF.

The rearrangement uses TRBV7-8 and TRBJ2-4, with D possibly being TRBD1 or TRBD2 (5 bases each). The length of the CDR3 is 16 residues. Deletions cut 4 bases from V and 1 base from J, with 14 bases between. Germline-derived CDR1 and CDR2 are SGHVS and FQNEAQ. The CDR3 reads CASSSRGASAKNIQYF. CDR3 DNA: TGTGCCAGCAGCTCCCGAGGGGCTTCGGCCAAAAACATTCAGTACTTC.

The J gene is TRBJ1-2, the V gene TRBV5-1; D may be TRBD1 (6 bases). The V and J ends lost 3 bases and 7 bases respectively, with 25 bases between them. The CDR3 loop spans 17 amino acids. CDR1 SGHRS and CDR2 YFSETQ come from the germline V gene. The CDR3 region is CASSWGQAGTKSGGYTF. CDR3 in DNA: TGCGCCAGCAGCTGGGGGCAGGCAGGGACAAAATCCGGTGGCTACACCTTC. The variable domain in full, completed from reference TRBV5-1 and TRBJ1-2, reads KAGVTQTPRYLIKTRGQQVTLSCSPISGHRSVSWYQQTPGQGLQFLFEYFSETQRNKGNFPGRFSGRQFSNSRSEMNVSTLELGDSALYLCASSWGQAGTKSGGYTFGSGTRLTVV.

For this clone: Mismatch with germline at one junction end may stem from a read error. The chain employs TRBV7-2 and TRBJ2-3; TRBD2 agrees at 9 bases. The germline gives CDR1 SGHTA, CDR2 FQGNSA. This CDR3 comprises 14 residues. CDR3 residues: CASSLAPTAGGHHF. DNA for the CDR3: TGTGCCAGCAGCTTAGCCCCGACCGCGGGAGGGCATCATTTT.

The rearrangement links TRBV5-4 to TRBJ1-1; 9 bases match TRBD1. Per the germline V gene, CDR1 is SGHNT and CDR2 is YYREEE (reference sequence). This CDR3 spans 16 amino acids. Trimming removed 4 bases from V and 1 base from J; junction bases left unmatched: 8. The CDR3 sequence: CASSHPGQGGNTEAFF. CDR3 bases: TGTGCCAGCAGCCACCCGGGACAGGGTGGGAACACTGAAGCTTTCTTT. Full variable domain (rest looked up from reference TRBV5-4 and TRBJ1-1): ETGVTQSPTHLIKTRGQQVTLRCSSQSGHNTVSWYQQALGQGPQFIFQYYREEENGRGNFPPRFSGLQFPNYSSELNVNALELDDSALYLCASSHPGQGGNTEAFFGQGTRLTVV.